What follows describes a single T cell receptor (beta chain). This clonotype has at least ten counts. Its binding antigen is unknown. Within one base of it there is no much larger clone, and no base qualities were kept. The sample is drawn from a study of regulatory T cells in long-lasting Graves disease (dated by TCRdb to the early 2020s). Describing the broader study: Persistent Graves' disease meant more than 5 years of antithyroid drug treatment with TSH receptor autoantibodies that stayed positive. Persistent Graves' disease patients in the clinical cohort had taken antithyroid drugs for around 11 years on average. Patients with persistent Graves' disease were compared with patients with newly diagnosed Graves' disease using TCR sequencing and RNA sequencing of peripheral blood. A total of around 35 samples underwent TCR sequencing, from roughly 13 patients with persistent Graves' disease and roughly 20 patients with newly diagnosed Graves' disease. The study was registered as a clinical trial and conducted in China.

The protocol used for the library was multiplex PCR. Sequencing used an Illumina HiSeq 4000. TCR beta libraries were built with iRepertoire HTBI primers and Arm-PCR amplification of CDR3 regions. Gel purification was performed on PCR products prior to sequencing. The paper's data handling went like this. Gene usage analysis of CDR3 amino acid clonotypes used the 60 to 80 TRBV and some 15 TRBJ segments found across samples. Filtered high-quality paired reads were merged into contigs using COPE and FqMerger. BLAST was used to align contigs to IMGT TRBV, TRBD and TRBJ reference genes, and CDR3 was defined according to IMGT. Highly expanded clones were defined as clonotypes with a frequency above 0.1%. Shannon entropy served as the measure of repertoire diversity, while the Gini coefficient captured V-J evenness. A clonotype was considered public if more than one individual shared it. Starting from the raw public reads, TCRdb applied fastp trimming at Q25, assembled clones with MiXCR and retained in-frame beta chains. Duplicate CDR3 protein sequences are folded into a single record with the most common DNA and genes. The V and J calls were determined by TCRdb, not by the authors. The sample table shows approximately 690,000 distinct CDR3 sequences, and about 32% are seen once. Clones ranked in the top ten supply roughly 40% of the sample.

CDR1 and CDR2, per the germline V gene, are SGHAT and FQNNGV. Trimming removed 0 bases from V and 0 bases from J; the gene matches leave 6 bases unexplained. There are 18 amino acids in the CDR3, from cysteine to phenylalanine inclusive. The read is trimmed to its CDR3 DNA, 54 bases read in frame from base 1. The investigation overall reported the following: Persistent Graves' disease patients showed lower TCR Shannon entropy and fewer highly expanded clones than newly diagnosed patients, suggesting clonal expansion. Persistent disease showed preferential use of TRBV28, TRBJ1-2 and TRBJ2-5, whereas newly diagnosed disease favored TRBV20-1 and TRBJ2-1. Sequencing and analysis were limited to the TCR beta chain. Because the primary lesion, thyroid tissue, could not be accessed, the study looked at peripheral blood alone. The authors noted that the small sample size was a limitation that may lower accuracy. A larger number of public clonotypes was shared among persistent patients (around 2,700) than among newly diagnosed patients (roughly 930).

The time point label, as the study defines it: persistent/refractory GD, antithyroid drugs over 5 years with positive TRAb. For both TCR sequencing and RNA sequencing, RNA was extracted from PBMCs in TRIzol. Graves' disease was diagnosed according to American Thyroid Association guidelines. Patients for the study were recruited at an endocrinology department in Xi'an, China. From each patient, about 9 milliliters of peripheral blood was collected into an EDTA anticoagulant tube. PBMCs were isolated by Ficoll Paque Plus density gradient separation without further T cell sorting. An Agilent 2100 Bioanalyzer and agarose gel were used to assess RNA quality, and a NanoDrop 2000 was used to measure RNA concentration.

This sequence originates from a female donor with Graves disease. Specimen: peripheral blood mononuclear cells (PBMCs), collected when the disease was refractory, from a patient treated with antithyroid drugs. The V gene is TRBV11-2 and the J gene is TRBJ2-7; TRBD2 aligns with 12 central bases. The nucleotide sequence is given as TGTGCCAGCAGCTTAGATCAGGGGACTAGCGGGTTCTCCTACGAGCAGTACTTC. Its protein reads: CASSLDQGTSGFSYEQYF.